Below are 13 T cell receptor beta chains sequenced from a single sample in a study of cytomegalovirus exposure and HLA in healthy donors (dated by TCRdb to the late 2010s). Library preparation was by the immunoSEQ multiplex PCR assay. For the multiplex PCR, a mixture combining 60 forward primers for TCR Vbeta segments and 13 reverse primers for TCR Jbeta segments was used. As stored in TCRdb, this immuneACCESS dataset retains in-frame rearrangements with V and J assigned. A fraction of the clones does not appear; measured against another copy, unresolved V genes explain less than half of the discrepancy, and the remainder lacks a known reason. Across this sample there are approximately 150,000 clones, with 75% to 90% seen only once. The ten largest clones capture roughly 4.7% of the sample. Input material: PBMCs. These receptors were taken from a man aged 40-49 years in good health and CMV-seronegative.

The V gene is TRBV19, the J gene TRBJ1-2, with TRBD1 as a possible D gene (6 bases). CDR1 is LNHDA and CDR2 is SQIVND in the germline V gene (reference sequence). Trimming stripped 1 base from V and 5 bases from J, with 8 bases between. The CDR3 consists of 13 residues. The CDR3 DNA is TGTGCCAGTAGTATAGCAGGGGAGTATGGCTACACCTTC. Translation: CASSIAGEYGYTF.

This chain links TRBV19 with TRBJ1-1, with D perhaps matching TRBD1 (6 bases). CDR3 size: 15 residues. From germline, CDR1 is LNHDA and CDR2 SQIVND (reference sequence). With 5 bases removed from V and 0 bases from J, the gap between germline ends came to 13 bases. CDR3 sequence reads: CASSGAQGLNTEAFF. The CDR3 DNA reads as TGTGCCAGTAGTGGAGCACAGGGCCTGAACACTGAAGCTTTCTTT.

The gene calls are TRBV25-1 and TRBJ1-1; TRBD1 might be the D (6 bases). V was pared by 6 bases and J by 5 bases, with 16 bases between. The CDR3 contains 14 residues. CDR1 and CDR2 from the germline V gene are MGHDK and SYGVNS. The CDR3 DNA reads TGTGCCAGCAGCCACATCGGGCAGGGGACTGAAGCTTTCTTT. This gives the protein CASSHIGQGTEAFF.

The chain joins TRBV30 to TRBJ1-2; a possible D gene is TRBD1 (6 bases). Germline loops: CDR1 GTSNPN, CDR2 SVGIG (reference sequence). V was clipped by 0 bases and J by 6 bases, with 14 bases between them. The CDR3 totals 14 residues. CDR3 region: CAWSVMRGSNGYTF. DNA of the CDR3: TGTGCCTGGAGTGTGATGAGGGGGAGTAATGGCTACACCTTC.

V is TRBV19 and J is TRBJ2-1, with 8 bases aligning to TRBD2. The CDR3 has 14 amino acids. Trimming removed 7 bases from V and 5 bases from J; junction bases left unmatched: 7. The V gene's germline CDR1 is LNHDA and CDR2 SQIVND (reference sequence). CDR3 residues: CASKERGTNNEQFF. In nucleotides, the CDR3 is TGTGCCAGTAAGGAGCGGGGGACGAACAATGAGCAGTTCTTC.

Only a few counts were recorded for this clone. This chain links TRBV7-9 with TRBJ1-2; 7 nucleotides line up with TRBD1. CDR1 is SEHNR, CDR2 FQNEAQ, per germline (reference sequence). The length of the CDR3 is 13 residues. The V segment lost 5 bases and the J segment 5 bases; nucleotides outside the gene matches: 5. CDR3 DNA sequence: TGTGCCAGCAGCAACAGGGGCCGGTATGGCTACACCTTC. Translating it yields CASSNRGRYGYTF.

Only a few counts were recorded for this clone. The V gene is TRBV14, the J gene TRBJ2-2; weak D call: TRBD1 (6 bases). From germline, CDR1 is SGHDN and CDR2 FVKESK. This CDR3 contains 15 residues. Trimming removed 4 bases from V and 4 bases from J, with 13 bases in between. Here the CDR3 DNA reads TGTGCCAGCAGCCCCAACTACAGGGTCACCGGGGAGCTGTTTTTT. Translated, it gives CASSPNYRVTGELFF.

J is TRBJ1-6 and V is TRBV28; D is possibly TRBD1 (6 bases). The germline V gene encodes CDR1 MDHEN and CDR2 SYDVKM. CDR3 size: 16 residues. Trimming removed 8 bases at V and 0 bases at J, with 14 bases between. The CDR3 bases are TGTGCCAGCTACAGGGAACAAAGCTCCTATAATTCACCCCTCCACTTT. This translates into CASYREQSSYNSPLHF. The full variable domain, with the rest looked up from reference TRBV28 and TRBJ1-6, is DVKVTQSSRYLVKRTGEKVFLECVQDMDHENMFWYRQDPGLGLRLIYFSYDVKMKEKGDIPEGYSVSREKKERFSLILESASTNQTSMYLCASYREQSSYNSPLHFGNGTRLTVT.

Written as DNA, the CDR3 is TGCGCCAGCAGTGCCGGGACAGGGGGCGCAACGGCTGAAGCTTTCTTT. Its translation is CASSAGTGGATAEAFF. The chain joins TRBV10-2 to TRBJ1-1, with 12 bases fitting TRBD1. The CDR3 sequence is 16 residues long. The V gene end was trimmed by 4 bases and the J gene end by 6 bases; junction bases not matched to a gene: 9. The V gene's germline CDR1 is WSHSY and CDR2 SAAADI.

This clone appeared once. This chain connects TRBV7-2 to TRBJ1-5, with D perhaps TRBD1 (6 bases). Trimming shortened V by 10 bases and J by 5 bases, and 24 bases separated the two germline ends. The V gene's germline CDR1 is SGHTA and CDR2 FQGNSA. The CDR3 loop spans 16 amino acids. The CDR3 spells CATSIFGVGGHQPQHF. The CDR3 DNA is TGTGCCACCTCCATTTTCGGGGTGGGGGGGCATCAGCCCCAGCATTTT.

This clone was recorded once. The J gene is TRBJ2-1, the V gene TRBV18; D is possibly TRBD1 (6 bases). The CDR3 runs to 14 residues. The germline V and J ends were trimmed by 0 bases and 14 bases, with 17 bases remaining between them. Germline CDR1 reads KGHSH; CDR2 reads LQKENI. CDR3 in DNA: TGTGCCAGCTCACCACCTGAAAACAGGGCCACCGAGTTCTTC. Translating it yields CASSPPENRATEFF.

The chain carries TRBV30 and TRBJ2-1, with 8 bases that match TRBD2. Germline V lookup: CDR1 GTSNPN, CDR2 SVGIG (reference sequence). This CDR3 contains 13 residues. After removal of 3 bases from V and 6 bases from J, the junction contained 4 bases not matched to a gene. The CDR3 DNA reads TGTGCCTGGAGCGGTGGGACTAGCAATGAGCAGTTCTTC. Amino acids: CAWSGGTSNEQFF. Supplemented by reference TRBV30 and TRBJ2-1, the full variable domain reads SQTIHQWPATLVQPVGSPLSLECTVEGTSNPNLYWYRQAAGRGLQLLFYSVGIGQISSEVPQNLSASRPQDRQFILSSKKLLLSDSGFYLCAWSGGTSNEQFFGPGTRLTVL.

The V gene is TRBV30, the J gene TRBJ1-4; D uncertain. V dropped 0 bases and J dropped 7 bases, with 15 bases sitting between them. The CDR3 loop spans 15 amino acids. The germline CDR1 and CDR2 sequences are GTSNPN and SVGIG (reference sequence). The CDR3 reads CAWSVRTPGGEKLFF. The DNA for the CDR3 is TGTGCCTGGAGTGTACGCACCCCCGGAGGTGAAAAACTGTTTTTT. Drawing the rest from reference TRBV30 and TRBJ1-4, the complete variable domain is SQTIHQWPATLVQPVGSPLSLECTVEGTSNPNLYWYRQAAGRGLQLLFYSVGIGQISSEVPQNLSASRPQDRQFILSSKKLLLSDSGFYLCAWSVRTPGGEKLFFGSGTQLSVL.